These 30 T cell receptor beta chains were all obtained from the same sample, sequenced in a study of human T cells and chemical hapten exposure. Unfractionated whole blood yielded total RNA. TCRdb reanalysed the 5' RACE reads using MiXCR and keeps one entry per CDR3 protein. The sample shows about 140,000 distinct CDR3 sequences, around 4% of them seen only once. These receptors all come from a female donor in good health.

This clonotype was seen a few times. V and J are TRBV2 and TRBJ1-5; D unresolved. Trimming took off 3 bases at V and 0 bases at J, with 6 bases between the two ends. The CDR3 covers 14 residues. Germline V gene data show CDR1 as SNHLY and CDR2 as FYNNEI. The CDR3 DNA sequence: TGTGCCAGCAGTGAGAGATTTAGCAATCAGCCCCAGCATTTT. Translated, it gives CASSERFSNQPQHF.

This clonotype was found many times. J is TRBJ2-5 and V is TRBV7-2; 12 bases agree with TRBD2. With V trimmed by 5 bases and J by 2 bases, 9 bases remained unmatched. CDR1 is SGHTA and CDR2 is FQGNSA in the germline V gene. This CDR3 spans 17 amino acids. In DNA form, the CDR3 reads TGTGCCAGCAGCATGACTAGCGGGGGAACCATACAAGAGACCCAGTACTTC. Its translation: CASSMTSGGTIQETQYF.

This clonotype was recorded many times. The CDR3 is CASSDGESTDTQYF. The CDR3 DNA reads as TGTGCCAGCAGTGATGGGGAAAGCACAGATACGCAGTATTTT. The V call is TRBV28, the J call TRBJ2-3; D is undetermined. This CDR3 has 14 amino acids. Germline assignment: CDR1 MDHEN and CDR2 SYDVKM. Trimming left V 5 bases short and J 0 bases short, with 9 bases between.

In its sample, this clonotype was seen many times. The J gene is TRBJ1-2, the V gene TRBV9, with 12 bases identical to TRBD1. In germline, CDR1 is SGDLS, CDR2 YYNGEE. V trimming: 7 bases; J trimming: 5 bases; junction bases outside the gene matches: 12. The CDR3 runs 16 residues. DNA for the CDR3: TGTGCCAGCCGGGGGACAGGGGGCGAGCCAGGGTATGGCTACACCTTC. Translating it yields CASRGTGGEPGYGYTF.

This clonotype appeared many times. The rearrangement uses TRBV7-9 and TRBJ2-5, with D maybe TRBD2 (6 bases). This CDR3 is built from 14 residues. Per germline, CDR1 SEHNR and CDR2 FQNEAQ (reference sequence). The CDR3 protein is CAAGRGRREETQYF. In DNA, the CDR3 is TGTGCAGCCGGTAGGGGTAGGAGGGAAGAGACCCAGTACTTC.

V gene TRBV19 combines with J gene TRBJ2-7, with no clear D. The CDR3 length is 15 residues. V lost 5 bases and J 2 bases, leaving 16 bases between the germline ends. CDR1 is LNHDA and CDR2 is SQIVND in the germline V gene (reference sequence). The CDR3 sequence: CASSLLGGSPYEQYF. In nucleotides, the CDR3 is TGTGCCAGTAGTCTCCTGGGTGGCAGCCCCTACGAGCAGTACTTC.

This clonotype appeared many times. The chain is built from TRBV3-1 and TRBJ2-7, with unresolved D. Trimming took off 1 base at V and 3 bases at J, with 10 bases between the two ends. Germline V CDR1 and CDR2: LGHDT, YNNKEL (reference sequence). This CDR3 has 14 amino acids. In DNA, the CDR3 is TGTGCCAGCAGCCAAGTTTCAGGCCGCTACGAGCAGTACTTC. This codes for CASSQVSGRYEQYF.

CDR3: CATSDQGQGRGEAFF. CDR3 coding DNA: TGTGCCACCAGTGATCAAGGACAGGGACGAGGTGAAGCTTTCTTT. The chain combines TRBV24-1 with TRBJ1-1; TRBD1 agrees at 8 bases. The trim removed 3 bases at V and 7 bases at J, leaving 9 bases unmatched. Per germline, CDR1 KGHDR and CDR2 SFDVKD. The CDR3 is 15 residues long.

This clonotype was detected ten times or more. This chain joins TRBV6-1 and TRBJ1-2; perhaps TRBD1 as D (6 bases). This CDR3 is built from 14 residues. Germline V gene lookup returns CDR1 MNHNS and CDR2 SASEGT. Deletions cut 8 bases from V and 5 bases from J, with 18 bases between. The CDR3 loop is CASGGGRGGYGYTF. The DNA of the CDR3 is TGTGCCAGCGGGGGGGGCAGGGGCGGATATGGCTACACCTTC.

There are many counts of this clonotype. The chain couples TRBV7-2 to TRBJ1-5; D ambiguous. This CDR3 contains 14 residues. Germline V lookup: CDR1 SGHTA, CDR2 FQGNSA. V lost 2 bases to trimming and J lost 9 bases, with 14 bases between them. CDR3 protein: CASSLLPILGPQHF. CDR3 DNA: TGTGCCAGCAGCTTACTCCCCATTCTGGGGCCCCAGCATTTT.

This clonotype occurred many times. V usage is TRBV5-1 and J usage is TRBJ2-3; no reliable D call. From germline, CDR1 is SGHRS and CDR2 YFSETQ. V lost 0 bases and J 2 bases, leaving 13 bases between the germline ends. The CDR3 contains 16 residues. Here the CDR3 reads CASSLGVTRTTDTQYF. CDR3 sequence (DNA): TGCGCCAGCAGCTTGGGCGTGACTCGGACCACAGATACGCAGTATTTT. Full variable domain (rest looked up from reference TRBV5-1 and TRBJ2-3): KAGVTQTPRYLIKTRGQQVTLSCSPISGHRSVSWYQQTPGQGLQFLFEYFSETQRNKGNFPGRFSGRQFSNSRSEMNVSTLELGDSALYLCASSLGVTRTTDTQYFGPGTRLTVL.

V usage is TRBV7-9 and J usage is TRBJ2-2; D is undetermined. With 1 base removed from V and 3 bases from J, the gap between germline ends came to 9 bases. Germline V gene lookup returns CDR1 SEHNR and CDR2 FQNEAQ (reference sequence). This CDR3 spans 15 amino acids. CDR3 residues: CASSLGAAYTGELFF. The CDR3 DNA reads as TGTGCCAGCAGCTTAGGAGCAGCTTACACCGGGGAGCTGTTTTTT.

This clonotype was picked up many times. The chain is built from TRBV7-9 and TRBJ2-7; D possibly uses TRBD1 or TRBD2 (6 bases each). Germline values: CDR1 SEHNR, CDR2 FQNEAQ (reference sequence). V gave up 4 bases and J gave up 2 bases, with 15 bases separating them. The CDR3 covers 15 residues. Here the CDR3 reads CASSYPGAFTYEQYF. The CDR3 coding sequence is TGTGCCAGCAGCTATCCGGGGGCTTTCACCTACGAGCAGTACTTC.

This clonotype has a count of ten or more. DNA for the CDR3: TGTGCCACCAGACTAGCGGGGACCTACAATGAGCAGTTCTTC. Its protein product is CATRLAGTYNEQFF. The V and J genes are TRBV6-1 and TRBJ2-1, with 11 bases fitting TRBD2. In germline, CDR1 is MNHNS, CDR2 SASEGT. The J segment lost 2 bases and the V segment lost 10 bases, leaving 4 bases of the junction unmatched. The CDR3 is 14 residues long.

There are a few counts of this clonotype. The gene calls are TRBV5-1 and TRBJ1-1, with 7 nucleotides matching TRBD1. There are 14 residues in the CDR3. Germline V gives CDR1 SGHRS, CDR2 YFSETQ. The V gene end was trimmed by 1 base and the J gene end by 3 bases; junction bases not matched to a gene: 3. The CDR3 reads CASSLNRGHTEAFF. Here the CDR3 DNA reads TGCGCCAGCAGCTTGAACAGGGGCCACACTGAAGCTTTCTTT.

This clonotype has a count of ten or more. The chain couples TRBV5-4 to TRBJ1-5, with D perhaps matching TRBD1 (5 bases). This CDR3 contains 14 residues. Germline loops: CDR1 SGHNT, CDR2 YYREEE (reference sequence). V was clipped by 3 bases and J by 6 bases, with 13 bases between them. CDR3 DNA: TGTGCCAGCAGCTACCAGGGAGTATCTCAGCCCCAGCATTTT. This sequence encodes CASSYQGVSQPQHF.

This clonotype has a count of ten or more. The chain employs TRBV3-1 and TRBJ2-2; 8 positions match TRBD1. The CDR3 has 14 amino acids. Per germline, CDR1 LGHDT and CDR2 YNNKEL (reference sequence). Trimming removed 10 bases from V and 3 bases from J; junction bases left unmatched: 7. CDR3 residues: CATRTGSDTGELFF. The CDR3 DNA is TGTGCCACCCGGACAGGGAGTGACACCGGGGAGCTGTTTTTT.

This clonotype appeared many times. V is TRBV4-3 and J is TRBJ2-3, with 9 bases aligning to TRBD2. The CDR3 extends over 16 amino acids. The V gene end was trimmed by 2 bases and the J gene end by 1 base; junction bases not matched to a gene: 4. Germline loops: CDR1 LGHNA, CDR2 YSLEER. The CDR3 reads CASSQHSSGGTDTQYF. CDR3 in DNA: TGCGCCAGCAGCCAACATTCTAGCGGGGGCACAGATACGCAGTATTTT.

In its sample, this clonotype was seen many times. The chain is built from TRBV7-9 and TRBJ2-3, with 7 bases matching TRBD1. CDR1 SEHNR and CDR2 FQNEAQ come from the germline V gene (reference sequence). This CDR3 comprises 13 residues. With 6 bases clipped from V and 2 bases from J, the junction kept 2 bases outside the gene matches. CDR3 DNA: TGTGCCAGCAGAGAGGGGGCCACAGATACGCAGTATTTT. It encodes CASREGATDTQYF.

Written as DNA, the CDR3 is TGTGCCAGCAGTTACACCATCAAATTAAAGAGCGGGGGATACAATGAGCAGTTCTTC. This translates into CASSYTIKLKSGGYNEQFF. V gene TRBV6-6 combines with J gene TRBJ2-1; the match to TRBD2 covers 8 bases. The CDR3 covers 19 residues. Trimming at V came to 2 bases and at J to 4 bases, leaving 16 bases not matched to a gene. Germline lookup yields CDR1 MNHNY and CDR2 SVGAGI (reference sequence).

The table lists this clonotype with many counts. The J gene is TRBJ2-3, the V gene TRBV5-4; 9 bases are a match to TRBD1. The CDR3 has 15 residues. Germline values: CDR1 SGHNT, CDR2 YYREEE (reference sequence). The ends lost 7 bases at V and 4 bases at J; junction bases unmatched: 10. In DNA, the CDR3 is TGTGCCAGCGGTCAACAGGGGGCATATGCAGATACGCAGTATTTT. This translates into CASGQQGAYADTQYF.

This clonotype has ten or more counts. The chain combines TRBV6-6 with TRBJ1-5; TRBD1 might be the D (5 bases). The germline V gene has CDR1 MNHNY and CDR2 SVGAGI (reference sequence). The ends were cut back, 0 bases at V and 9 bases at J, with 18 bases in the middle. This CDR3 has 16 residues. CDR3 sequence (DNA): TGTGCCAGCAGTTACTCCTCCCCTGGGAGACAGTCGCCCCAGCATTTT. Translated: CASSYSSPGRQSPQHF.

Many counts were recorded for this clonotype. In nucleotides, the CDR3 is TGTGCCAGCAGTTCCCCGAGTAATGAAAAACTGTTTTTT. Its protein product is CASSSPSNEKLFF. This chain connects TRBV6-5 to TRBJ1-4, with no clear D. The V and J ends lost 4 bases and 4 bases respectively, with 7 bases between them. In germline, CDR1 is MNHEY, CDR2 SVGAGI. The CDR3 is 13 amino acids.

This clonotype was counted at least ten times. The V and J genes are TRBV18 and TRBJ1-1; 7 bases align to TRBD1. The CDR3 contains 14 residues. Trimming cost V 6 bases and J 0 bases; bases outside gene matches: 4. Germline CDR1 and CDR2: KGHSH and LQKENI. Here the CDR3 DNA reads TGTGCCAGCTCGCAGGGGGGGATGAACACTGAAGCTTTCTTT. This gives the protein CASSQGGMNTEAFF.

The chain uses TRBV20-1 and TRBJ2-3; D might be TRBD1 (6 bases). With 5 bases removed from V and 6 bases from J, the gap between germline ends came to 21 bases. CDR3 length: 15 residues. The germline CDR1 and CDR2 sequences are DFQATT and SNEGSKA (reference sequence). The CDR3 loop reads CSASRGGGRGDTQYF. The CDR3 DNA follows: TGCAGTGCTTCCCGAGGGGGTGGCCGAGGGGATACGCAGTATTTT.

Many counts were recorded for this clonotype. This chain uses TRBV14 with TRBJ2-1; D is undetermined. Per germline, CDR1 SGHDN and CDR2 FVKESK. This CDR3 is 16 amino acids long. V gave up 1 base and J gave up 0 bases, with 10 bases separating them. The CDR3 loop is CASSQVARSSYNEQFF. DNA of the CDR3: TGTGCCAGCAGCCAAGTGGCACGGAGCTCCTACAATGAGCAGTTCTTC. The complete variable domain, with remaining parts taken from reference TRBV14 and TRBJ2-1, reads EAGVTQFPSHSVIEKGQTVTLRCDPISGHDNLYWYRRVMGKEIKFLLHFVKESKQDESGMPNNRFLAERTGGTYSTLKVQPAELEDSGVYFCASSQVARSSYNEQFFGPGTRLTVL.

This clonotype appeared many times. CDR3 nucleotides: TGTGCCAGCAGTTGGGGACACAATTCACCCCTCCACTTT. It codes for CASSWGHNSPLHF. The chain combines TRBV27 with TRBJ1-6, with D maybe TRBD1 (6 bases). V lost 4 bases to trimming and J lost 7 bases, with 8 bases between them. From germline, CDR1 is MNHEY and CDR2 SMNVEV (reference sequence). CDR3 length equals 13 residues.

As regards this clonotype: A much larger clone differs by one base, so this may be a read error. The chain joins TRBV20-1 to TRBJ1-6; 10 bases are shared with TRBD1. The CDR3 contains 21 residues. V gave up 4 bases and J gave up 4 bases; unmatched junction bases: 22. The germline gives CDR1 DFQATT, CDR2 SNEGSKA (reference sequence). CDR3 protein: CSAIRRASGTGECVYNSPLHF. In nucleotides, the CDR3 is TGCAGTGCTATCCGCCGGGCCTCCGGGACAGGGGAATGCGTTTATAATTCACCCCTCCACTTT.

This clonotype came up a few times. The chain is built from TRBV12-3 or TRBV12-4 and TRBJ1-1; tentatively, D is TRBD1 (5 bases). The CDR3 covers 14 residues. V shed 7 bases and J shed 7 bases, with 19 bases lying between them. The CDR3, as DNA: TGTGCCAGCACCAACCCGGACATACACCGTGAAGCTTTCTTT. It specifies CASTNPDIHREAFF.

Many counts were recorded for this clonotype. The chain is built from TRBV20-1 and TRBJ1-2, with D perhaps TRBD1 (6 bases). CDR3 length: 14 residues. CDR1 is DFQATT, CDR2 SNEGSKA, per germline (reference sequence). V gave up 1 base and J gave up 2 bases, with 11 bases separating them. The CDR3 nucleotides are TGCAGTGCTAGAGTAGGGGGGGGGAACTATGGCTACACCTTC. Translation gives CSARVGGGNYGYTF.